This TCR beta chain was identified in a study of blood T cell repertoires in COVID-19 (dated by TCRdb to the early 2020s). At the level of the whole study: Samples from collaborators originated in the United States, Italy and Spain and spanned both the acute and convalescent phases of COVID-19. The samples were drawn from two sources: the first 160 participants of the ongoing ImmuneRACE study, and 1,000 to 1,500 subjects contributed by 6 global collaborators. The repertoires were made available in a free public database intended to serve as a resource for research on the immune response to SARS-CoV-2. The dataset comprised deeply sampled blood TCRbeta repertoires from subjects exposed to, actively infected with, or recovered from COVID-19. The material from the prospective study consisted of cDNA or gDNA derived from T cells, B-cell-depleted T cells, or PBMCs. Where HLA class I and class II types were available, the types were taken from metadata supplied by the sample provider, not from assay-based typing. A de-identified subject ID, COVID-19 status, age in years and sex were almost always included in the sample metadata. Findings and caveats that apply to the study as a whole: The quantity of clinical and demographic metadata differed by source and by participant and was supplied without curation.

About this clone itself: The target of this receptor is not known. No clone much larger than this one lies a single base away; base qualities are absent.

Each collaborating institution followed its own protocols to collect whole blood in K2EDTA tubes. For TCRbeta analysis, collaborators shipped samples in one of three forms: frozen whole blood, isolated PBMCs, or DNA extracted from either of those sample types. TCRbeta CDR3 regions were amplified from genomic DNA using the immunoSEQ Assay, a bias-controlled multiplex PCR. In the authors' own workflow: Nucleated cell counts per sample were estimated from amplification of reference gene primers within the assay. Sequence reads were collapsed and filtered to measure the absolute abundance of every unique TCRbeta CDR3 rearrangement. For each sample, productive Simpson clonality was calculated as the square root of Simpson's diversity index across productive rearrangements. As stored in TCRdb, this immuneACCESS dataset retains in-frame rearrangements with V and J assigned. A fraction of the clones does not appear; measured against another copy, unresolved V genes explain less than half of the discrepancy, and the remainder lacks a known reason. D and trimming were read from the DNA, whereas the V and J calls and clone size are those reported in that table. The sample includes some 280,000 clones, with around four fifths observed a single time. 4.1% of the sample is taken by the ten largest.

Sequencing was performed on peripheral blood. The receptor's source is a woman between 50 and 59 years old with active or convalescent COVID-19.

The base sequence is TGTGCCAGTAACCCGAGGGGGGGCAACTATGGCTACACCTTC. Its protein product is CASNPRGGNYGYTF. The V and J genes are TRBV19 and TRBJ1-2; tentative D gene TRBD1, with 6 bases matching. Based on the germline V gene (reference sequence), the CDR1 and CDR2 sequences are LNHDA and SQIVND. Including cysteine and phenylalanine, the CDR3 has 14 amino acids. Only CDR3 DNA remains: 42 bases, in frame from the first base. At the junction V is shortened by 7 bases and J by 2 bases, with 14 bases in between.